This T cell receptor (beta chain) was recorded in a study of T cells in Graves' hyperthyroidism and ophthalmopathy. Overall study findings and caveats: A 13 V-J model separated ophthalmopathy from stable hyperthyroidism. Most thyroid clonotypes expanded above 0.001 appeared in blood too.

This CDR3 has 13 residues. Germline V gives CDR1 SEHNR, CDR2 FQNEAQ (reference sequence). V was shortened by 2 bases and J by 1 base, with 5 bases between the two germline ends. At least ten counts were recorded for this clonotype. Its antigen is not known. Amplification of TCR beta CDR3 regions was performed using RNA transcripts as template. Carried out on the TCR CDR3, a first-round RT-PCR used the HTBI primer set. Via MiXCR, TCRdb re-called the multiplex PCR reads, giving one row per CDR3 protein. The sample lists about 600,000 distinct CDR3 sequences, about 15% seen once, with approximately 13% in the top ten. Diagnoses used clinical symptoms, serum thyroxine and TRAb, thyroid ultrasound and orbital computed tomography.

The chain couples TRBV7-9 to TRBJ1-1, with no clear D. This clonotype was sampled from a woman between 50 and 59 years old with Graves' ophthalmopathy. Material: blood. CDR3 in DNA: TGTGCCAGCAGCTTATTTCAGAACACTGAAGCTTTCTTT. Its protein is CASSLFQNTEAFF.